This paragraph reports one TCR beta chain. Its antigen remains unknown. TCRdb analysed the 5' RACE reads with MiXCR anew, one entry per CDR3 protein. This table has just under 550,000 distinct CDR3 sequences, roughly 22% appearing once. The data stem from a study of T-cell memory formation after mild COVID-19. Study results and caveats: Researchers found some responding clones in pre-infection memory, a sign that cross-reactive memory joined.

Germline V gene lookup returns CDR1 SGHVS and CDR2 FQNEAQ. There are 14 residues in the CDR3. V shed 0 bases and J shed 5 bases, with 10 bases lying between them. Sequences were obtained from PBMCs or a T cell subset sorted from them (not recorded which). The rearrangement links TRBV7-8 to TRBJ1-1, with no clear D. The clonotype was recovered from an adult woman who had mild COVID-19 (a few samples of this study predate the infection). Cell type and time point are not known. As DNA, the CDR3 is TGTGCCAGCAGCTTAGCCGGGGTACGGACTGAAGCTTTCTTT. Translating gives CASSLAGVRTEAFF.